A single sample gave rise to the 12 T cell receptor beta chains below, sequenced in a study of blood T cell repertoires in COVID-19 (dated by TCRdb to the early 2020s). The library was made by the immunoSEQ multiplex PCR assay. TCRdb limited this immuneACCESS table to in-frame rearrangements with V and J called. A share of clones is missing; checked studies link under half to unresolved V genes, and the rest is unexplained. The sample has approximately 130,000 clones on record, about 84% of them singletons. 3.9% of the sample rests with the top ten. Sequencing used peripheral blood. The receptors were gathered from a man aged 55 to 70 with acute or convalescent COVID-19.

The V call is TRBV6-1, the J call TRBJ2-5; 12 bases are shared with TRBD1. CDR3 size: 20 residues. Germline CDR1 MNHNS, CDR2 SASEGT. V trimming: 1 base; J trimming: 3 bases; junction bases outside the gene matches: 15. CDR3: CASSEEHGTGGELGKETQYF. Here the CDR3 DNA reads TGTGCCAGCAGTGAAGAGCACGGGACAGGGGGCGAGTTGGGTAAAGAGACCCAGTACTTC.

The CDR3 sequence: CASSLGHNEKLFF. In nucleotides, the CDR3 is TGTGCCAGCAGCTTGGGACATAATGAAAAACTGTTTTTT. J is TRBJ1-4 and V is TRBV7-9; possible D gene TRBD1, 6 bases. There are 13 residues in the CDR3. Trimming removed 3 bases at V and 4 bases at J, with 6 bases between. Germline V gene lookup returns CDR1 SEHNR and CDR2 FQNEAQ (reference sequence).

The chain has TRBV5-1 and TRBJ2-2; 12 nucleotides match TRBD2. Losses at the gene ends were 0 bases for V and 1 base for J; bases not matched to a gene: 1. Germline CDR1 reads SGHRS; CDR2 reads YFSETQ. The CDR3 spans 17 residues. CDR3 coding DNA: TGCGCCAGCAGCTTGGCGGGACTAGCGGGGAACACCGGGGAGCTGTTTTTT. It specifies CASSLAGLAGNTGELFF.

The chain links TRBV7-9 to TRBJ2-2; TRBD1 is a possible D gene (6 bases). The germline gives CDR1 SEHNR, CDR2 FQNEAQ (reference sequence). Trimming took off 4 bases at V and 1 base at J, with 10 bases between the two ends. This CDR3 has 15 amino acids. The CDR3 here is CASSSPGQNTGELFF. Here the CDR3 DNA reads TGTGCCAGCAGCTCACCGGGACAGAACACCGGGGAGCTGTTTTTT.

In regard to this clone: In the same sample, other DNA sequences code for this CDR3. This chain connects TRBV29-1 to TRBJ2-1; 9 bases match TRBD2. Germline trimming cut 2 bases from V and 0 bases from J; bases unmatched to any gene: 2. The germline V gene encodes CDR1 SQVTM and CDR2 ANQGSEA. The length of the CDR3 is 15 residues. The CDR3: CSVELSGSSYNEQFF. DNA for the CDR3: TGCAGCGTTGAACTTAGCGGGAGCTCCTACAATGAGCAGTTCTTC.

CDR3 residues: CSVDQGAGNTIYF. DNA of the CDR3: TGCAGCGTTGACCAGGGGGCGGGAAACACCATATATTTT. The chain combines TRBV29-1 with TRBJ1-3, with 8 bases matching TRBD1. Trimming at V came to 3 bases and at J to 4 bases, leaving 2 bases not matched to a gene. Germline CDR1 and CDR2: SQVTM and ANQGSEA. CDR3 size: 13 residues.

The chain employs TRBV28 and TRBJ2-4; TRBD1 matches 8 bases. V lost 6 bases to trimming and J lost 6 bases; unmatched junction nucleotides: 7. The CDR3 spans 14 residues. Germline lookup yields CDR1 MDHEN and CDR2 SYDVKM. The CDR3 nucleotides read TGTGCCAGCAGCTCCGGGACAGGAGGAAACATTCAGTACTTC. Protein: CASSSGTGGNIQYF.

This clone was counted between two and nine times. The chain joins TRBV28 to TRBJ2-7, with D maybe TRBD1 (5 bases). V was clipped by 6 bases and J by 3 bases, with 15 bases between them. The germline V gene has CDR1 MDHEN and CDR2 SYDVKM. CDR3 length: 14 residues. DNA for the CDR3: TGTGCCAGCAGCCTCGACAGCCTTAACTACGAGCAGTACTTC. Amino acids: CASSLDSLNYEQYF. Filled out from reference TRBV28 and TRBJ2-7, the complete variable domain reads DVKVTQSSRYLVKRTGEKVFLECVQDMDHENMFWYRQDPGLGLRLIYFSYDVKMKEKGDIPEGYSVSREKKERFSLILESASTNQTSMYLCASSLDSLNYEQYFGPGTRLTVT.

The CDR3 region has the DNA TGTGCCAGCAGTGAAGCCAGGGACAGGGGAAGAGCTTTCTTT. It translates to CASSEARDRGRAFF. The rearrangement links TRBV6-1 to TRBJ1-1; TRBD1 matches at 10 bases. The CDR3 contains 14 residues. After removal of 0 bases from V and 10 bases from J, the junction contained 5 bases not matched to a gene. The germline CDR1 and CDR2 sequences are MNHNS and SASEGT.

The CDR3 is CASGLEGLAPNTQYF. CDR3 nucleotide sequence: TGTGCTAGTGGTTTGGAGGGACTAGCCCCTAATACGCAGTATTTT. The chain joins TRBV12-5 to TRBJ2-3; 9 bases match TRBD2. The CDR3 has 15 amino acids. Trimming removed 1 base from V and 7 bases from J; junction bases left unmatched: 6. From germline, CDR1 is LGHNT and CDR2 FRNRAP.

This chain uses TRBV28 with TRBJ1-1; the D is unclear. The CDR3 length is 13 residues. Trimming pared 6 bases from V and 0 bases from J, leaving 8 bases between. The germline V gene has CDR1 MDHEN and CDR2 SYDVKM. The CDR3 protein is CASSENLNTEAFF. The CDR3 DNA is TGTGCCAGCAGCGAGAACTTGAACACTGAAGCTTTCTTT.

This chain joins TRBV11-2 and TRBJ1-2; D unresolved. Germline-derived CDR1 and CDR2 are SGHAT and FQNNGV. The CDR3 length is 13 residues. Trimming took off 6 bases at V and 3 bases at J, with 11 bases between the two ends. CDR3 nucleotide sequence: TGTGCCAGCAGGTTGCAGGAGGACTATGGCTACACCTTC. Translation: CASRLQEDYGYTF.